The present T cell receptor (beta chain) was sequenced within a study of blood T cells in healthy people across ages. Study-level information: Template switching caught about one barcoded beta molecule for each two T cells.

The donors, aged about 6 to 95, were healthy Caucasians from Russia. This clonotype was detected only a few times. What it recognizes is unknown. The use of a sample-barcoded 5' primer and a J-beta primer mix characterized a second PCR of roughly 7 to 11 cycles. Tagging of each cDNA molecule was performed by a template-switch adaptor with 12 random nucleotides. TCRdb processed the 5' RACE reads anew with MiXCR; each CDR3 protein has one entry. The data contain hundreds of thousands of distinct CDR3 sequences, 25% to 35% of them singletons. Trimming stripped 5 bases from V and 1 base from J, with 21 bases between. The CDR3 loop spans 18 amino acids. CDR1 MDHEN and CDR2 SYDVKM come from the germline V gene. Findings and limits, study-wide: Higher diversity and more naive CD4+ cells were features of long-lived donors, compared to aged donors.

The sample comprised blood. The J gene is TRBJ1-5, the V gene TRBV28; D may be TRBD1 (6 bases). The TCR comes from an elderly woman in good health. This CDR3 is CASSPAGTRGSSNQPQHF. In DNA, the CDR3 is TGTGCCAGCAGTCCTGCCGGGACACGGGGTAGCAGCAATCAGCCCCAGCATTTT.